This T cell receptor beta chain was obtained from a study of T cell responses to AZD1222 COVID-19 vaccine. Study conclusions and caveats: Spike-specific TCR breadth and depth were elevated following two AZD1222 doses.

This clone was detected only once. Its antigen remains unidentified. The CDR3 is 16 amino acids. Losses at the gene ends were 5 bases for V and 6 bases for J; bases not matched to a gene: 9. CDR1 LGHDT and CDR2 YNNKEL come from the germline V gene (reference sequence). Data came from immunoSEQ multiplex PCR; TCRdb stores just in-frame clones and leaves some out. The repertoire includes more than 100,000 clones, roughly 85% of them detected once, and around 8% sits in the top ten. The sample in question was peripheral blood, obtained 28 days after the second dose of the MenACWY control vaccine. The rearrangement uses TRBV3-1 (or the pseudogene TRBV3-2) and TRBJ2-2; 10 bases are a match to TRBD2. This clonotype was obtained from an adult who received the MenACWY meningococcal vaccine as a control. The CDR3 DNA sequence: TGTGCCAGCAGCTCCCGGGGAGCGGGGGGGCCCGGGGAGCTGTTTTTT. Protein: CASSSRGAGGPGELFF.